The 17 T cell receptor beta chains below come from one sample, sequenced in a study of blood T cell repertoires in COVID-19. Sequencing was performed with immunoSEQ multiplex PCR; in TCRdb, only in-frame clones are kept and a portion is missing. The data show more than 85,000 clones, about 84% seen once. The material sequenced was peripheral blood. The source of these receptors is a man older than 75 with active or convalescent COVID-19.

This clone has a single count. CDR3 sequence: CASSQGGDSQPQHF. For the CDR3, the DNA is TGTGCCAGCAGCCAGGGAGGGGATTCTCAGCCCCAGCATTTT. The J gene is TRBJ1-5, the V gene TRBV7-9; tentatively, D is TRBD1 (5 bases). Trimming removed 5 bases at V and 6 bases at J, with 14 bases between. Germline-derived CDR1 and CDR2 are SEHNR and FQNEAQ (reference sequence). The CDR3 consists of 14 residues.

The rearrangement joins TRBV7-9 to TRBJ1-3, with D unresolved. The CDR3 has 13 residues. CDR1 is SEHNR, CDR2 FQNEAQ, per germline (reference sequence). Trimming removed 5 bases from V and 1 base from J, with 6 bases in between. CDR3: CASSPDSGNTIYF. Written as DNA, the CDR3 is TGTGCCAGCAGCCCAGATTCTGGAAACACCATATATTTT.

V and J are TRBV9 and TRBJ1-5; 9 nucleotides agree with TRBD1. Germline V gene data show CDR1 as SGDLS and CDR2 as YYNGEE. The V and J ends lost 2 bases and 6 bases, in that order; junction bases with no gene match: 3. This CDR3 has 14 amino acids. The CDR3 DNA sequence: TGTGCCAGCAGCGTGGGACAGGGTGGTCAGCCCCAGCATTTT. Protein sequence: CASSVGQGGQPQHF.

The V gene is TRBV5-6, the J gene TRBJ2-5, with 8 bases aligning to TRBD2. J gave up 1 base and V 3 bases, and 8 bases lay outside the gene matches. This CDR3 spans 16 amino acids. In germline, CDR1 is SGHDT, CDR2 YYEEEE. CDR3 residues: CASSSLGSGGQETQYF. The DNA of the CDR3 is TGTGCCAGCAGCTCCCTCGGGAGCGGGGGCCAAGAGACCCAGTACTTC. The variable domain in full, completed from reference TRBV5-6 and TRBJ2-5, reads DAGVTQSPTHLIKTRGQQVTLRCSPKSGHDTVSWYQQALGQGPQFIFQYYEEEERQRGNFPDRFSGHQFPNYSSELNVNALLLGDSALYLCASSSLGSGGQETQYFGPGTRLLVL.

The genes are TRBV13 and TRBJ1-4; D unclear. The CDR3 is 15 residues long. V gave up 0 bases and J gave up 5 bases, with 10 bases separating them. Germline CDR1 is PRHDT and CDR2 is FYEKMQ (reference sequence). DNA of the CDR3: TGTGCCAGCAGCTTAGGGGGCCGATGGAATGAAAAACTGTTTTTT. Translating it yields CASSLGGRWNEKLFF.

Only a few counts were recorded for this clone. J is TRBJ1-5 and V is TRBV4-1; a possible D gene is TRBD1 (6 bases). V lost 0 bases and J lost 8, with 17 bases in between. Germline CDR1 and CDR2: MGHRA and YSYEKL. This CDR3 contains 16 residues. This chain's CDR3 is CASSQDEGVGSEPQHF. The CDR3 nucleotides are TGCGCCAGCAGCCAAGATGAGGGGGTGGGGAGTGAGCCCCAGCATTTT.

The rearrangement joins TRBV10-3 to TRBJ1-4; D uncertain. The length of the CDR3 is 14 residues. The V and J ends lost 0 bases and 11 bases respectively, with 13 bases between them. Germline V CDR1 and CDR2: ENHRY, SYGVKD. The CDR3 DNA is TGTGCCATCAGTGAGTCGCCAACCGGGGTTAAACTGTTTTTT. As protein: CAISESPTGVKLFF.

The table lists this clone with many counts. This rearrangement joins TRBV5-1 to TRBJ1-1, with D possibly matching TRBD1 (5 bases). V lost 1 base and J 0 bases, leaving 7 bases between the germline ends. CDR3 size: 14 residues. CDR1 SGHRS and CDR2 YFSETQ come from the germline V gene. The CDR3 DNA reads TGCGCCAGCAGCTTGTCAGGGATGAACACTGAAGCTTTCTTT. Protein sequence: CASSLSGMNTEAFF.

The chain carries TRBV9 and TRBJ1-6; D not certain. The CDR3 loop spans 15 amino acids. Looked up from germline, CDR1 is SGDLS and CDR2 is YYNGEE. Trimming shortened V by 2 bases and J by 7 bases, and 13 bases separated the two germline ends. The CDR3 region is CASSVGPGRNSPLHF. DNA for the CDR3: TGTGCCAGCAGCGTCGGACCCGGGAGGAATTCACCCCTCCACTTT.

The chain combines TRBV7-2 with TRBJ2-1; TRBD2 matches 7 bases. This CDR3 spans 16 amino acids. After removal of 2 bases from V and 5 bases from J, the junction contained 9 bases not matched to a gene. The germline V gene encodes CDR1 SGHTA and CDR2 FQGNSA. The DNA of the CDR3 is TGTGCCAGCAGCTTATACGGAGCGGGGATCAACAATGAGCAGTTCTTC. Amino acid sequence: CASSLYGAGINNEQFF.

The CDR3: CASGLRGTNEKLFF. The DNA of the CDR3 is TGTGCCAGCGGCCTCAGGGGAACTAATGAAAAACTGTTTTTT. The chain links TRBV6-5 to TRBJ1-4; the D gene is possibly TRBD1 (6 bases). Germline CDR1 MNHEY, CDR2 SVGAGI. Trimming shortened V by 8 bases and J by 1 base, and 11 bases separated the two germline ends. CDR3 length equals 14 residues.

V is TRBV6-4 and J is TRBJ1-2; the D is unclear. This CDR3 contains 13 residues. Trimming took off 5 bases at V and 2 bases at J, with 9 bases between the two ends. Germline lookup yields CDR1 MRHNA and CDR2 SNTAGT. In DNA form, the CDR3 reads TGTGCCAGCAGTCCTCGGGAGAACTATGGCTACACCTTC. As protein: CASSPRENYGYTF.

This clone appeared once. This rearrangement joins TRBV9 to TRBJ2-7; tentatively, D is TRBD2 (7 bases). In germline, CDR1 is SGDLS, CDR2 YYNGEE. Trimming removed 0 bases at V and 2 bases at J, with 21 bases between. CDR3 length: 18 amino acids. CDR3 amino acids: CASSVGPFWRGGAYEQYF. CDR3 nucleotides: TGTGCCAGCAGCGTAGGCCCTTTTTGGCGAGGGGGGGCCTACGAGCAGTACTTC.

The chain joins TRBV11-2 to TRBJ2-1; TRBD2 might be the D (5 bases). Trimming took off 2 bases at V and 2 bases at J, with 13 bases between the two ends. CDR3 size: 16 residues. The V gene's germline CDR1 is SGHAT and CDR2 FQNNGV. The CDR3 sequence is CASSLYDGDAYNEQFF. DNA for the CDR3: TGTGCCAGCAGCTTATATGACGGGGATGCCTACAATGAGCAGTTCTTC.

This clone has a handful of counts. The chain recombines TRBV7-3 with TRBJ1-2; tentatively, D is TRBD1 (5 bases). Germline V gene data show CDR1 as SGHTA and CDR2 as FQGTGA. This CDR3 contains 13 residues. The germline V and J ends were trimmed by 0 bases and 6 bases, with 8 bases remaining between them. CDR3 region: CASSLTTGDGYTF. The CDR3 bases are TGTGCCAGCAGCTTAACCACGGGGGATGGCTACACCTTC.

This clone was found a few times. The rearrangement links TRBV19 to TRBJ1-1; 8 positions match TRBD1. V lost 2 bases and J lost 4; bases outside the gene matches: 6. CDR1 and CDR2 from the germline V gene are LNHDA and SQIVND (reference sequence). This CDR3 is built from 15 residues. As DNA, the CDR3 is TGTGCCAGTAGTATACAGGGGGCGCCGGGCACTGAAGCTTTCTTT. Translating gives CASSIQGAPGTEAFF.

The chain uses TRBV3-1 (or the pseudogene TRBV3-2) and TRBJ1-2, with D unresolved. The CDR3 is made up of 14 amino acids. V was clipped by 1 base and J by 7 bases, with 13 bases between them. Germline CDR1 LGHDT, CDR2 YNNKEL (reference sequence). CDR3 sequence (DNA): TGTGCCAGCAGCCAAGGGGCGCTGCGGGCTGGCTACACCTTC. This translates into CASSQGALRAGYTF.